These 6 T cell receptor beta chains originate from one sample sequenced in a study of blood T cell repertoires in COVID-19. Sequenced by immunoSEQ multiplex PCR; TCRdb stores in-frame clones only, minus some. The repertoire holds about 100,000 clones, with 80% to 90% as singletons. Sample: peripheral blood. Receptor source: a man aged 40-49 years with active or convalescent COVID-19.

V gene TRBV10-3 combines with J gene TRBJ1-3; D may be TRBD1 (5 bases). Trimming removed 4 bases at V and 9 bases at J, with 10 bases between. CDR1 and CDR2 (germline): ENHRY, SYGVKD. This CDR3 spans 12 amino acids. The CDR3 nucleotides are TGTGCCATCAGTGGCTATCAGGGCACCATATATTTT. Translated, it gives CAISGYQGTIYF.

This chain connects TRBV5-1 to TRBJ2-1, with D perhaps matching TRBD1 (7 bases). Trimming took off 2 bases at V and 2 bases at J, with 11 bases between the two ends. CDR3 size: 15 residues. CDR1 is SGHRS, CDR2 YFSETQ, per germline. This CDR3 is CASSFTGEAYNEQFF. In nucleotides, the CDR3 is TGCGCCAGCAGCTTCACAGGGGAGGCCTACAATGAGCAGTTCTTC.

The J gene is TRBJ2-7, the V gene TRBV9; TRBD1 is a possible D gene (7 bases). From germline, CDR1 is SGDLS and CDR2 YYNGEE. The CDR3 length is 15 residues. Trimming pared 0 bases from V and 2 bases from J, leaving 12 bases between. The CDR3 region is CASSVETGRTYEQYF. The CDR3 DNA reads TGTGCCAGCAGCGTAGAGACAGGGAGGACCTACGAGCAGTACTTC. Looking up the rest from reference TRBV9 and TRBJ2-7 gives the full variable domain: DSGVTQTPKHLITATGQRVTLRCSPRSGDLSVYWYQQSLDQGLQFLIQYYNGEERAKGNILERFSAQQFPDLHSELNLSSLELGDSALYFCASSVETGRTYEQYFGPGTRLTVT.

This chain uses TRBV9 with TRBJ1-3; D is possibly TRBD1 (6 bases). CDR1 and CDR2 (germline): SGDLS, YYNGEE. The CDR3 sequence is 15 residues long. The V end was cut by 3 bases, the J end by 0 bases, with 10 bases between. CDR3 amino acids: CASSAETGSGNTIYF. The CDR3 nucleotides read TGTGCCAGCAGCGCCGAGACAGGCTCTGGAAACACCATATATTTT.

This rearrangement joins TRBV29-1 to TRBJ1-4; the D gene is possibly TRBD1 (5 bases). V lost 4 bases to trimming and J lost 7 bases, with 13 bases between them. The CDR3 has 13 amino acids. The germline V gene has CDR1 SQVTM and CDR2 ANQGSEA. In nucleotides, the CDR3 is TGCAGCGTTGGTAACGGGGGTACTGAAAAACTGTTTTTT. Translated, it gives CSVGNGGTEKLFF.

The V call is TRBV7-2, the J call TRBJ1-4; 10 bases match TRBD1. V trimming: 5 bases; J trimming: 8 bases; junction bases outside the gene matches: 14. This CDR3 spans 17 amino acids. Germline V gives CDR1 SGHTA, CDR2 FQGNSA. The CDR3 reads CASSRQIPGQGGEKLFF. As DNA, the CDR3 is TGTGCCAGCAGCAGACAAATCCCCGGACAGGGGGGGGAAAAACTGTTTTTT.